Below, 2 T cell receptor beta chains from the same sample are listed, as sequenced in a study of OX40 agonist ivuxolimab in advanced cancers. Method: immunoSEQ multiplex PCR; TCRdb's copy keeps in-frame clones and lacks some. Of some 15,000 clones listed, approximately 77% are singletons. The specimen comprised CD4+ or CD8+ T cells sorted from blood, sampled in a trial of the OX40 agonist ivuxolimab. Receptor source: an adult with an advanced solid tumor such as melanoma, head and neck, liver or kidney cancer.

This CDR3 is CASSTGQGERYEQYF. In DNA, the CDR3 is TGTGCCAGTAGTACCGGACAGGGAGAAAGGTACGAGCAGTACTTC. V usage is TRBV19 and J usage is TRBJ2-7; TRBD1 aligns across 8 bases. Germline CDR1 LNHDA, CDR2 SQIVND (reference sequence). CDR3 length equals 15 residues. Trimming cost V 4 bases and J 4 bases; bases outside gene matches: 9. Filled out from reference TRBV19 and TRBJ2-7, the complete variable domain reads DGGITQSPKYLFRKEGQNVTLSCEQNLNHDAMYWYRQDPGQGLRLIYYSQIVNDFQKGDIAEGYSVSREKKESFPLTVTSAQKNPTAFYLCASSTGQGERYEQYFGPGTRLTVT.

The chain links TRBV27 to TRBJ2-3; D not resolved. The CDR3 sequence is 14 residues long. V shed 9 bases and J shed 3 bases, with 16 bases lying between them. Germline CDR1 MNHEY, CDR2 SMNVEV (reference sequence). The CDR3 protein is CASRDVLRTDTQYF. The CDR3, as DNA: TGTGCCAGTAGAGACGTTCTTCGGACAGATACGCAGTATTTT.